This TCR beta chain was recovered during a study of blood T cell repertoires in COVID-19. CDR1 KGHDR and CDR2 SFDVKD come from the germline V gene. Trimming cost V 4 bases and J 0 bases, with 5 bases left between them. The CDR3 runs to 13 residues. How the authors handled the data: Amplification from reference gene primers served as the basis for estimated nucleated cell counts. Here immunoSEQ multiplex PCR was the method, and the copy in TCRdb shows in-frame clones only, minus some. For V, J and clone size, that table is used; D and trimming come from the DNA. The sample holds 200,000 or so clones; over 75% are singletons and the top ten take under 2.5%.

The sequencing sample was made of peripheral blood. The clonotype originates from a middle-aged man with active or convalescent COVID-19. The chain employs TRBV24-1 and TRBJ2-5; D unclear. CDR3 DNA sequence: TGTGCCACCAGTGACCCCAACCAAGAGACCCAGTACTTC. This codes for CATSDPNQETQYF.